This is a list of T cell receptor beta chains from one sample in a study of T-cell reconstitution after alpha-beta-depleted transplantation in children. TCRdb fed the PCR reads into MiXCR, producing one record per CDR3 protein. In the table there are some 490,000 distinct CDR3 sequences, around 12% of which are singletons. The sample here was PBMCs from the stem cell graft donor, taken from the stem cell graft. The receptors stem from a human donor who donated a stem cell graft to a child with combined immunodeficiency. Each CDR3 is given with its conserved first and last residue. The D gene is left open where the match is weak. Rows may omit the clone size; those that give it use once, few, many or a size class.

16	TRBV13	NA	TRBJ2-1	many	CASSLGQAISYNEQFF	TGTGCCAGCAGCTTAGGACAGGCGATCTCCTACAATGAGCAGTTCTTC
13	TRBV11-2	NA	TRBJ2-5	NA	CASSLGTTETQYF	TGTGCCAGCAGCTTAGGTACCACGGAGACCCAGTACTTC
18	TRBV7-2	TRBD1	TRBJ1-5	few	CASSLAPGGTGSNQPQHF	TGTGCCAGCAGCTTAGCTCCGGGGGGGACAGGGTCCAATCAGCCCCAGCATTTT
13	TRBV12-3/TRBV12-4	TRBD1	TRBJ1-2	few	CASSWGTDYGYTF	TGTGCCAGCAGTTGGGGGACAGACTATGGCTACACCTTC
12	TRBV12-3/TRBV12-4	NA	TRBJ2-1	few	CASSLSNRRVVF	TGTGCCAGCAGTTTATCGAATAGGAGGGTAGTCTTC
16	TRBV5-1	NA	TRBJ2-1	few	CASSFEGGAPYNEQFF	TGCGCCAGCAGCTTCGAGGGGGGGGCCCCGTACAATGAGCAGTTCTTC
13	TRBV5-6	NA	TRBJ2-7	few	CASSIYQGNEQYF	TGTGCCAGCAGCATATATCAGGGAAACGAGCAGTACTTC
14	TRBV5-6	NA	TRBJ2-4	NA	CASSLAGVGNIQYF	TGTGCCAGCAGCTTGGCAGGGGTTGGAAACATTCAGTACTTC
12	TRBV4-2	NA	TRBJ2-2	NA	CASSGRAGELFF	TGTGCCAGCAGCGGAAGGGCCGGGGAGCTGTTTTTT
16	TRBV27	TRBD1	TRBJ1-2	NA	CASSLSGQGVGYGYTF	TGTGCCAGCAGTCTATCTGGACAGGGGGTGGGCTATGGCTACACCTTC
16	TRBV9	NA	TRBJ2-2	many	CASSVASTANTGELFF	TGTGCCAGCAGCGTAGCTAGTACGGCTAACACCGGGGAGCTGTTTTTT
14	TRBV20-1	NA	TRBJ2-7	NA	CSAPPDGSSYEQYF	TGCAGTGCTCCCCCGGACGGAAGCTCCTACGAGCAGTACTTC
14	TRBV5-1	NA	TRBJ1-1	NA	CASSKGGQNTEAFF	TGCGCCAGCAGCAAGGGGGGACAGAACACTGAAGCTTTCTTT
12	TRBV2	NA	TRBJ2-7	few	CASSEVGYEQYF	TGTGCCAGCAGTGAAGTCGGCTACGAGCAGTACTTC
16	TRBV9	NA	TRBJ2-2	many	CASSGRRLANTGELFF	TGTGCCAGCAGCGGACGACGGCTCGCGAACACCGGGGAGCTGTTTTTT
14	TRBV7-9	TRBD2	TRBJ2-2	many	CASSFPSGTGELFF	TGTGCCAGCAGCTTCCCTAGCGGCACCGGGGAGCTGTTTTTT
16	TRBV24-1	TRBD1	TRBJ2-5	many	CATSVAGQGVQETQYF	TGTGCCACCAGTGTTGCGGGACAGGGCGTCCAAGAGACCCAGTACTTC
14	TRBV14	NA	TRBJ2-7	many	CASSPSGLSYEQYF	TGTGCCAGCAGCCCCAGCGGTCTCTCCTACGAGCAGTACTTC
17	TRBV11-2	NA	TRBJ2-2	NA	CASSRGGPVSNTGELFF	TGTGCCAGCAGCAGGGGGGGGCCCGTATCGAACACCGGGGAGCTGTTTTTT
14	TRBV20-1	TRBD2	TRBJ2-1	few	CSAARTSGSDEQFF	TGCAGTGCTGCCAGGACTAGCGGGAGTGACGAGCAGTTCTTC
15	TRBV12-3/TRBV12-4	TRBD2	TRBJ2-1	many	CASISVGGIYNEQFF	TGTGCCAGCATCTCTGTGGGGGGGATTTACAATGAGCAGTTCTTC
15	TRBV5-4	NA	TRBJ2-7	few	CASSAGTVLPREQYF	TGTGCCAGCAGCGCGGGGACAGTTCTTCCTCGGGAGCAGTACTTC
14	TRBV9	NA	TRBJ1-1	NA	CASSVDDGRTEAFF	TGTGCCAGCAGCGTAGATGACGGCCGGACTGAAGCTTTCTTT
11	TRBV6-2/TRBV6-3	NA	TRBJ2-3	NA	CASSYGATQYF	TGTGCCAGCAGTTATGGAGCTACGCAGTATTTT
12	TRBV30	NA	TRBJ1-2	many	CAWSSGNGGYTF	TGTGCCTGGAGCTCGGGGAATGGCGGCTACACCTTC
15	TRBV11-2	TRBD2	TRBJ2-5	few	CASSLSGGAQETQYF	TGTGCCAGCAGCTTATCGGGAGGGGCCCAAGAGACCCAGTACTTC
16	TRBV12-3/TRBV12-4	TRBD2	TRBJ2-3	many	CASSFFGGGDTDTQYF	TGTGCCAGCAGTTTTTTCGGCGGGGGGGACACAGATACGCAGTATTTT
11	TRBV7-2	NA	TRBJ1-4	many	CASSFNEKLFF	TGTGCCAGCAGCTTTAATGAAAAACTGTTTTTT
17	TRBV24-1	NA	TRBJ2-5	many	CATSDGKRGSGWETQYF	TGTGCCACCAGTGATGGGAAACGGGGGTCCGGATGGGAGACCCAGTACTTC
13	TRBV12-3/TRBV12-4	NA	TRBJ2-1	many	CASSFGRVNEQFF	TGTGCCAGCAGTTTCGGCAGGGTCAATGAGCAGTTCTTC
15	TRBV7-2	NA	TRBJ1-5	NA	CASSLVGARNQPQHF	TGTGCCAGCAGCTTGGTAGGGGCGCGCAATCAGCCCCAGCATTTT
16	TRBV4-1	NA	TRBJ2-3	NA	CASSQTRLGTPDTQYF	TGCGCCAGCAGCCAGACCCGACTAGGGACCCCAGATACGCAGTATTTT
16	TRBV10-2	TRBD2	TRBJ2-1	few	CASSGTGTSGINEQFF	TGCGCCAGCAGTGGGACCGGGACTAGCGGGATTAATGAGCAGTTCTTC
16	TRBV5-4	NA	TRBJ2-1	NA	CASSLGSPSSYNEQFF	TGTGCCAGCAGCTTGGGCTCCCCCAGCTCCTACAATGAGCAGTTCTTC
19	TRBV5-4	NA	TRBJ1-3	many	CASSFLDPGQPSSGNTIYF	TGTGCCAGCAGCTTCCTGGATCCAGGACAGCCGAGCTCTGGAAACACCATATATTTT